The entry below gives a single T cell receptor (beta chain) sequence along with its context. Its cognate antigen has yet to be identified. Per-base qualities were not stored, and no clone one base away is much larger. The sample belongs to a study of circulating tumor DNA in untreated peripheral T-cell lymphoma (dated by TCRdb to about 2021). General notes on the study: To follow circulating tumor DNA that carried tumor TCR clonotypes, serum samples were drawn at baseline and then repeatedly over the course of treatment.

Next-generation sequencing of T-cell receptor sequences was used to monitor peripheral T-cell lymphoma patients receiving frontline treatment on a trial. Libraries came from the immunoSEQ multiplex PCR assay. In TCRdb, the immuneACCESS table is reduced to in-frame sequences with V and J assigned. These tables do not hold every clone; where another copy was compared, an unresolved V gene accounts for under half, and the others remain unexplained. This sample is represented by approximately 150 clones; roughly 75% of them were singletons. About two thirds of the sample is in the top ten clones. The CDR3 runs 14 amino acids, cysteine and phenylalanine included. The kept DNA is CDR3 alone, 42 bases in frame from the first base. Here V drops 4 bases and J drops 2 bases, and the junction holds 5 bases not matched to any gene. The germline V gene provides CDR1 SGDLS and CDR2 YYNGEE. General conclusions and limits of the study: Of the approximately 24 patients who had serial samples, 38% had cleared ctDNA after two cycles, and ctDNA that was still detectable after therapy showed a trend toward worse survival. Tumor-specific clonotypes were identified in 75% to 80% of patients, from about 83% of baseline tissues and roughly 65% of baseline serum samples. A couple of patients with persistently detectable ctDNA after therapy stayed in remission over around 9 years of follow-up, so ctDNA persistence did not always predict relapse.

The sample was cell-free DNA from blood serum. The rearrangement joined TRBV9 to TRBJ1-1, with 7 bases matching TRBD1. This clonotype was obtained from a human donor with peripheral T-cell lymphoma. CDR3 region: CASSLGQINTEAFF. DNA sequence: TGTGCCAGCAGCCTGGGACAGATCAACACTGAAGCTTTCTTT.